The sequence of this T cell receptor (beta chain) was determined in a study of a mutant IDH1 vaccine in newly diagnosed glioma. Clones were read by immunoSEQ multiplex PCR, and TCRdb kept only the in-frame ones, dropping some. The sample has fewer than 65,000 clones; about 81% are singletons. Turning to this clone: Its antigen is still unknown.

The CDR3 has 14 amino acids. Germline-derived CDR1 and CDR2 are ENHRY and SYGVKD. V lost 5 bases and J lost 9; bases outside the gene matches: 10. The time point: week 5, during vaccination. Vaccination comprised doses that each held 300 ug of mutant IDH1 20-mer peptide, plus topical imiquimod. The sequence was obtained from a man aged 25-40 years with glioma. The chain recombines TRBV10-3 with TRBJ1-2, with 9 bases matching TRBD1. Specimen: PBMCs, collected from a glioma patient whose treatment included an IDH1 peptide vaccine. CDR3: CAISQGDRVGSYTF. In nucleotides, the CDR3 is TGTGCCATCAGTCAAGGGGACAGGGTGGGTAGCTACACCTTC.